This T cell receptor beta chain is from a study of regulatory T cells in long-lasting Graves disease. As regards this clonotype: This may be a read error, as it is one base from a much larger clone.

As to time point: newly diagnosed GD, antithyroid drugs for less than 3 months. Extracted PBMC RNA gave rise to the TCR library. The ends were cut back, 2 bases at V and 4 bases at J, with 14 bases in the middle. Germline assignment: CDR1 MNHEY and CDR2 SVGAGI. The CDR3 contains 15 residues. Investigators prepared the TCR beta libraries by applying iRepertoire HTBI primers and Arm-PCR of CDR3 regions. In TCRdb, the multiplex PCR reads were re-called with MiXCR into one record per CDR3 protein. The profile covers hundreds of thousands of distinct CDR3 sequences, with roughly 15% appearing a single time and about 17% taken by the ten largest. These data were likewise used in another study, on T cells in Graves' hyperthyroidism and ophthalmopathy.

The specimen was peripheral blood mononuclear cells (PBMCs), collected at new diagnosis, from a patient treated with antithyroid drugs. The receptor comes from a woman in her thirties with Graves disease. V is TRBV6-5 and J is TRBJ1-2; D unclear. CDR3 DNA: TGTGCCAGCAGTTACAGGCAGAGGCCGCGCTATGGCTACACCTTC. Protein product: CASSYRQRPRYGYTF.